The TCR beta chain under discussion was sequenced for a study of blood T cell repertoires in COVID-19. Method: immunoSEQ multiplex PCR; TCRdb's copy keeps in-frame clones and lacks some. The table lists some 500,000 clones, 85% to 90% of them singletons. Germline CDR1 reads LNHDA; CDR2 reads SQIVND (reference sequence). The CDR3 spans 14 residues. Trimming pared 8 bases from V and 0 bases from J, leaving 11 bases between. This clonotype originated in a woman between 45 and 65 years old with COVID-19, enrolled during active disease. Sample: peripheral blood. This chain joins TRBV19 and TRBJ1-5; D is ambiguous. The CDR3 DNA reads TGTGCCAGTTCTTTGGCGGTTAGCAATCAGCCCCAGCATTTT. It is translated as CASSLAVSNQPQHF.